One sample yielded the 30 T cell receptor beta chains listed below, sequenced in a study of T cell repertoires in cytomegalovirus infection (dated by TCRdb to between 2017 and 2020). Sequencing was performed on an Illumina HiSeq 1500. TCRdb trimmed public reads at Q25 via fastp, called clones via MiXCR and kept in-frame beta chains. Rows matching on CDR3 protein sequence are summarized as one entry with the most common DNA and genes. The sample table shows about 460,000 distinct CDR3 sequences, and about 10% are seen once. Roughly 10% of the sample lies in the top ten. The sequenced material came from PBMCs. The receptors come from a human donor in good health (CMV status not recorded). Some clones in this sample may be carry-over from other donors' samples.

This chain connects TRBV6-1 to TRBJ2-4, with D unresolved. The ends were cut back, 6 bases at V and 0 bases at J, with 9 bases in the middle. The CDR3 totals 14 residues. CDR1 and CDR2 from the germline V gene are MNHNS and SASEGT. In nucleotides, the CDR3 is TGTGCCAGCAGGACTCATCTAGCCAAAAACATTCAGTACTTC. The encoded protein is CASRTHLAKNIQYF.

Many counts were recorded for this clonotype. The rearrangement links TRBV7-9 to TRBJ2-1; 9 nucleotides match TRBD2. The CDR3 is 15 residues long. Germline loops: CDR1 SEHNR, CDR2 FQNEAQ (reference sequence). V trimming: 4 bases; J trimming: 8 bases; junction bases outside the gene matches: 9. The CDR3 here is CASSSRAGGDDEQFF. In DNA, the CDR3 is TGTGCCAGCAGCTCGCGAGCGGGGGGAGACGATGAGCAGTTCTTC.

Here the CDR3 reads CASSELAGGLDEQFF. In nucleotides, the CDR3 is TGTGCCAGCAGTGAACTAGCGGGAGGACTGGATGAGCAGTTCTTC. The chain carries TRBV2 and TRBJ2-1; 11 bases agree with TRBD2. Germline V CDR1 and CDR2: SNHLY, FYNNEI. The trim removed 2 bases at V and 8 bases at J, leaving 5 bases unmatched. This CDR3 comprises 15 residues.

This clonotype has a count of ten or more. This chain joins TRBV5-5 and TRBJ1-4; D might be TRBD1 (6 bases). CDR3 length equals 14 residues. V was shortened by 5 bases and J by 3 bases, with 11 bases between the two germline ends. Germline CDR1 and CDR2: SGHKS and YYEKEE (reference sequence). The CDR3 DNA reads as TGTGCCAGCAGTCCGGACAGATCTAATGAAAAACTGTTTTTT. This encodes CASSPDRSNEKLFF.

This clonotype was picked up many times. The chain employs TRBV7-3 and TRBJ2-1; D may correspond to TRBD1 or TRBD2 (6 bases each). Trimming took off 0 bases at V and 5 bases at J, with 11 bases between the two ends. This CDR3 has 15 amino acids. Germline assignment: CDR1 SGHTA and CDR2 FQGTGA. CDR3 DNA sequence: TGTGCCAGCAGCTTAACAGGGGGGAGAGACAATGAGCAGTTCTTC. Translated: CASSLTGGRDNEQFF.

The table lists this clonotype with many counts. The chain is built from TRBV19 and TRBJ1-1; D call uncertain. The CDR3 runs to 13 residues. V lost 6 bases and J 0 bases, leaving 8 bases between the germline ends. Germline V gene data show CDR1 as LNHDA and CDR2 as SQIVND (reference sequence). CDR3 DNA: TGTGCCAGTAGCCCGGACGTGAACACTGAAGCTTTCTTT. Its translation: CASSPDVNTEAFF. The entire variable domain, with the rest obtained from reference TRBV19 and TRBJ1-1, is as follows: DGGITQSPKYLFRKEGQNVTLSCEQNLNHDAMYWYRQDPGQGLRLIYYSQIVNDFQKGDIAEGYSVSREKKESFPLTVTSAQKNPTAFYLCASSPDVNTEAFFGQGTRLTVV.

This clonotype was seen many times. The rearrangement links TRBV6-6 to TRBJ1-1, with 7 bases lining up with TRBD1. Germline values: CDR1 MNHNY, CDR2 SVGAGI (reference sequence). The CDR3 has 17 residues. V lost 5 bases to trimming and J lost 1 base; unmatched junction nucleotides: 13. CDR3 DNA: TGTGCCAGCAGTCCCCGGGAGGGGGCAGATAAGAACACTGAAGCTTTCTTT. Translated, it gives CASSPREGADKNTEAFF.

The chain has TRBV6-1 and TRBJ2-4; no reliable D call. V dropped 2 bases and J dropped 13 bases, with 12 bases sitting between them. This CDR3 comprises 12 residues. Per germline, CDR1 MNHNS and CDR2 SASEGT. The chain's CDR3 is CASSELAGVQYF. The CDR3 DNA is TGTGCCAGCAGTGAATTGGCAGGCGTGCAGTACTTC.

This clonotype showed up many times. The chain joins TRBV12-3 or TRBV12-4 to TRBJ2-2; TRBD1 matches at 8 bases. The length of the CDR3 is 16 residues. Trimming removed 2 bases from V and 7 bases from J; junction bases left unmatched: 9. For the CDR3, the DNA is TGTGCCAGCAGTTTACAGCAGGGGGCGGTAGGCGGGGAGCTGTTTTTT. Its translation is CASSLQQGAVGGELFF.

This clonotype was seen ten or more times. CDR3 amino acids: CASSLPDNLPGELFF. CDR3 nucleotides: TGTGCCAGCAGCTTACCGGACAATCTGCCCGGGGAGCTGTTTTTT. The chain employs TRBV7-9 and TRBJ2-2, with D tentatively TRBD1 (5 bases). Germline CDR1 SEHNR, CDR2 FQNEAQ (reference sequence). CDR3 length: 15 residues. The ends were cut back, 2 bases at V and 6 bases at J, with 13 bases in the middle.

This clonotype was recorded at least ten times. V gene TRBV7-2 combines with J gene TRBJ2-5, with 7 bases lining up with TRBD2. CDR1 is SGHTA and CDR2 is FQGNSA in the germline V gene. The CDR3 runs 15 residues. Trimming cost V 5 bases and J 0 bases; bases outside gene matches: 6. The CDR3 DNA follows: TGTGCCAGCAGCCGACGGGCGGGAGACCAAGAGACCCAGTACTTC. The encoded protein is CASSRRAGDQETQYF.

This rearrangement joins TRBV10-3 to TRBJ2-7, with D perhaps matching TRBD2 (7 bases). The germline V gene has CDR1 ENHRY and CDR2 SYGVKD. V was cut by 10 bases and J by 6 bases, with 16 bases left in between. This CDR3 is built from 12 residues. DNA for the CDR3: TGTGCCACCCTTGGGGGCGGGGGCGAGCAGTACTTC. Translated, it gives CATLGGGGEQYF.

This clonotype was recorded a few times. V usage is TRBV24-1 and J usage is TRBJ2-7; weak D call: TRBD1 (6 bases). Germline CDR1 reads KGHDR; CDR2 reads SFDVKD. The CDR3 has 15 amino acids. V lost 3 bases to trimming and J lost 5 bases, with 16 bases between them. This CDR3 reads CATSDRQAPGDEQYF. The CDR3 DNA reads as TGTGCCACCAGTGATCGACAGGCGCCCGGGGACGAGCAGTACTTC.

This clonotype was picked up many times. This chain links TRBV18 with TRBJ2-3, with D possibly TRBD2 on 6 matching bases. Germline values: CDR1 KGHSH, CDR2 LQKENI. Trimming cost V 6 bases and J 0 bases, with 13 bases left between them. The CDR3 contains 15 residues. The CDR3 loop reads CASSRGGSSTDTQYF. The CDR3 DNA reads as TGTGCCAGCTCGCGGGGTGGATCTAGCACAGATACGCAGTATTTT.

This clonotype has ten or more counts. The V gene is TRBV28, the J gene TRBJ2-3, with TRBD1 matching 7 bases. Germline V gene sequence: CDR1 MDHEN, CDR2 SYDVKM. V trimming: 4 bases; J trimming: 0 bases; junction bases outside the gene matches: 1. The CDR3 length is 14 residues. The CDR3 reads CASSSGQSTDTQYF. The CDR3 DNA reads TGTGCCAGCAGTTCGGGACAGAGCACAGATACGCAGTATTTT.

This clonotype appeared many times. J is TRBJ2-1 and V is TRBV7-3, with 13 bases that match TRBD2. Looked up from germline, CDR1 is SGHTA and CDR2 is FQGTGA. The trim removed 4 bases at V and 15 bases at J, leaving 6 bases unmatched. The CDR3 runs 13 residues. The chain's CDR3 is CASSSGTSGVGFF. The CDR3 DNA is TGTGCCAGCAGCTCTGGGACTAGCGGGGTGGGGTTCTTC.

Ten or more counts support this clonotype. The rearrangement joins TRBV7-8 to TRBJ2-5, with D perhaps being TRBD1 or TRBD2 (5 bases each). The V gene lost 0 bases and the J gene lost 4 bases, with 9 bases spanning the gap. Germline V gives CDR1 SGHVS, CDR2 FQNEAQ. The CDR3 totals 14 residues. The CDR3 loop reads CASSLASGTETQYF. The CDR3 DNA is TGTGCCAGCAGCTTAGCGTCGGGGACAGAGACCCAGTACTTC.

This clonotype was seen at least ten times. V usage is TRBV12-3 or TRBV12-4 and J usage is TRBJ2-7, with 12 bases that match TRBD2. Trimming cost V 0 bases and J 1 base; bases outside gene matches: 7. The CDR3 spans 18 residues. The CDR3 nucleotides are TGTGCCAGCAGTTTAGCCGAGCTAGCGGGAGGGTTTTCCTACGAGCAGTACTTC. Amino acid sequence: CASSLAELAGGFSYEQYF.

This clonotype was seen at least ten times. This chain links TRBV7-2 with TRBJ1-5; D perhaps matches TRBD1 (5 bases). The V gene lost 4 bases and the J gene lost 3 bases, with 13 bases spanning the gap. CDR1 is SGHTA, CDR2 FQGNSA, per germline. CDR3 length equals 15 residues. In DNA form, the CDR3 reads TGTGCCAGCAGCTCCTTAGGACATACCAATCAGCCCCAGCATTTT. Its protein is CASSSLGHTNQPQHF.

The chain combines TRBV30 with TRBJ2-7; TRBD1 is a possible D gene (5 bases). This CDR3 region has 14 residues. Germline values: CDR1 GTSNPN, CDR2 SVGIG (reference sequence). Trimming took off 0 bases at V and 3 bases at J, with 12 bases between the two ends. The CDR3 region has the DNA TGTGCCTGGAGTGTAATTGTCAGGGACTACGAGCAGTACTTC. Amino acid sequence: CAWSVIVRDYEQYF.

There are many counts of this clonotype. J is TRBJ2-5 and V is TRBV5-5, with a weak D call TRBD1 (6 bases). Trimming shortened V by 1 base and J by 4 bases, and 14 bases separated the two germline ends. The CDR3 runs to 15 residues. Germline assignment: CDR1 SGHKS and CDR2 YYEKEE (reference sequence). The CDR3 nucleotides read TGTGCCAGCAGCTTGAGCAGGGGAGTTGTAGAGACCCAGTACTTC. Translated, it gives CASSLSRGVVETQYF. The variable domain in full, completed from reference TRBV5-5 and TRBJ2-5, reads DAGVTQSPTHLIKTRGQQVTLRCSPISGHKSVSWYQQVLGQGPQFIFQYYEKEERGRGNFPDRFSARQFPNYSSELNVNALLLGDSALYLCASSLSRGVVETQYFGPGTRLLVL.

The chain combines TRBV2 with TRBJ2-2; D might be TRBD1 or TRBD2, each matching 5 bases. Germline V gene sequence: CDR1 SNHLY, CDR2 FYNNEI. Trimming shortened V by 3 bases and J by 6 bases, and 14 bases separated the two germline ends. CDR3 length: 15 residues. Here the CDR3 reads CASSETGTPPGELFF. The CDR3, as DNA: TGTGCCAGCAGTGAGACCGGGACCCCTCCCGGGGAGCTGTTTTTT.

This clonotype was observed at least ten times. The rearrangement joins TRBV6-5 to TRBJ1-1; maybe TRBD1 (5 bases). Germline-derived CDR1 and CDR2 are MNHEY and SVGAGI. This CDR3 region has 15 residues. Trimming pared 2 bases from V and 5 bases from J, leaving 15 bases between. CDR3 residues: CASSYQNLGVTEAFF. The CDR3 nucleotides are TGTGCCAGCAGTTACCAGAACCTGGGGGTGACTGAAGCTTTCTTT.

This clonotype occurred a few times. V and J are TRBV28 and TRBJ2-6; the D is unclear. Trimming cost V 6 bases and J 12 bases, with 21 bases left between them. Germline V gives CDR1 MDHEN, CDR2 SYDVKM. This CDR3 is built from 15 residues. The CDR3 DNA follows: TGTGCCAGCAGCCCTTCCGCGGTCCCTTATGCCGTCCTGACTTTC. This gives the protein CASSPSAVPYAVLTF.

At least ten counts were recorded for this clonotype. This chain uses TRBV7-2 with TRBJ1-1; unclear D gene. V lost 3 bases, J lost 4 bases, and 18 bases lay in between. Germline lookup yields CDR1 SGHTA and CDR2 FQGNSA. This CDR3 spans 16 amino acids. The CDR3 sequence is CASSFRPLDFGTEAFF. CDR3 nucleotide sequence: TGTGCCAGCAGCTTCCGGCCCCTGGATTTTGGCACTGAAGCTTTCTTT.

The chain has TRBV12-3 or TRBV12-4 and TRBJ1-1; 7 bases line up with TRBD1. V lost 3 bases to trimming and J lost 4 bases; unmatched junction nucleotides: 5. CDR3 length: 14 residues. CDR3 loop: CASSLEGAATEAFF. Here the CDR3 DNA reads TGTGCCAGCAGTTTGGAGGGGGCCGCCACTGAAGCTTTCTTT.

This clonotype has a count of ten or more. The CDR3 reads CASSQMSEYKQHF. CDR3 bases: TGTGCCAGCAGCCAGATGTCCGAGTACAAGCAGCATTTT. The chain employs TRBV7-9 and TRBJ1-5, with no clear D. Germline V lookup: CDR1 SEHNR, CDR2 FQNEAQ (reference sequence). There are 13 residues in the CDR3. V lost 5 bases, J lost 13 bases, and 18 bases lay in between.

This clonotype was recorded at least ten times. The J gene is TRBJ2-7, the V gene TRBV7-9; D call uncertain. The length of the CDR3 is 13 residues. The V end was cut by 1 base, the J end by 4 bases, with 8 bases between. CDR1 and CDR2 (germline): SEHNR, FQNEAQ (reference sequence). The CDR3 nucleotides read TGTGCCAGCAGCTTAGGGGGAAAATACGAGCAGTACTTC. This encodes CASSLGGKYEQYF.

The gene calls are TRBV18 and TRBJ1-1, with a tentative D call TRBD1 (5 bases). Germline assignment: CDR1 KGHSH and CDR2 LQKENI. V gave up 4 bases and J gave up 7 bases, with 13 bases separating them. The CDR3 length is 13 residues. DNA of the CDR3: TGTGCCAGCTCACTGCCTGGGACCGATGAAGCTTTCTTT. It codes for CASSLPGTDEAFF. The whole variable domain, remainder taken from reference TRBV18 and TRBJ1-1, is NAGVMQNPRHLVRRRGQEARLRCSPMKGHSHVYWYRQLPEEGLKFMVYLQKENIIDESGMPKERFSAEFPKEGPSILRIQQVVRGDSAAYFCASSLPGTDEAFFGQGTRLTVV.

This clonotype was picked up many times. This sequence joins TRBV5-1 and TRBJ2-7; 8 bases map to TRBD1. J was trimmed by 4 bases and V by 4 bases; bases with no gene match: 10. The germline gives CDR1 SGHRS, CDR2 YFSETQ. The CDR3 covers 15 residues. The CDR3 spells CASSIQGTGVYEQYF. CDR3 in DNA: TGCGCCAGCAGCATCCAAGGGACAGGAGTTTACGAGCAGTACTTC.